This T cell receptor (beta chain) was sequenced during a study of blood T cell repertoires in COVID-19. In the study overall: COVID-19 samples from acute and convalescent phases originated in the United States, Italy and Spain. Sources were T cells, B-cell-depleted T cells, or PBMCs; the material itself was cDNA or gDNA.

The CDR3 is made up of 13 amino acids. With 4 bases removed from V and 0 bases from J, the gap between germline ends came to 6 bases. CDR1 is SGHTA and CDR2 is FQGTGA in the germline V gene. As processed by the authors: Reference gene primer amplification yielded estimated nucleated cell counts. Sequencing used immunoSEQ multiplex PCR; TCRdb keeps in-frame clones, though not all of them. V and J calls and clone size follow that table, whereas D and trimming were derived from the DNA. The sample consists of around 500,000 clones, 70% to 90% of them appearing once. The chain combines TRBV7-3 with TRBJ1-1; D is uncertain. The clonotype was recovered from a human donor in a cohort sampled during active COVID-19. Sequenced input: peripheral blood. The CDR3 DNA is TGTGCCAGCAGCTCTTATATGAACACTGAAGCTTTCTTT. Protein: CASSSYMNTEAFF.